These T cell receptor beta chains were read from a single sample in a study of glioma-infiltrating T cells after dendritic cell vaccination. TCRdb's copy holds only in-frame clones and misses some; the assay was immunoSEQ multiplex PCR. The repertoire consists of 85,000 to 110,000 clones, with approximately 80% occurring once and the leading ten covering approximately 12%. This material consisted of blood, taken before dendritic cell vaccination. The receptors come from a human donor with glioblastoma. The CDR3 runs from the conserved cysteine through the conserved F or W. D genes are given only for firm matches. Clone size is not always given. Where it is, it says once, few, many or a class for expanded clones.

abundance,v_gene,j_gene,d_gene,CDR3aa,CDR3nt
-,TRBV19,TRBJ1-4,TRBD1,CASNRRQGVNEKLFF,TGTGCCAGCAACAGGCGACAGGGGGTTAATGAAAAACTGTTTTTT
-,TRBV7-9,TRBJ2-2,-,CASSLSTGELFF,TGTGCCAGCAGCCTCAGTACCGGGGAGCTGTTTTTT
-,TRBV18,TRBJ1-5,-,CASSGQKEHQPQHF,TGTGCCAGCTCAGGACAGAAGGAACATCAGCCCCAGCATTTT
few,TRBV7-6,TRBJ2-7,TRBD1,CASSSIQGANTYEQYF,TGTGCCAGCAGCTCGATACAGGGGGCTAATACCTACGAGCAGTACTTC
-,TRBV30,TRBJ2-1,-,CAWDLSRGSGEQFF,TGTGCCTGGGACCTCTCGCGAGGGTCAGGTGAGCAGTTCTTC
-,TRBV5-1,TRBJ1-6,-,CASSGRGRDSPLHF,TGCGCCAGCAGCGGGCGAGGGAGGGATTCACCCCTCCACTTT
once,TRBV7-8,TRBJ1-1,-,CASSFVVGLNTEAFF,TGTGCCAGCAGCTTCGTCGTCGGGTTGAACACTGAAGCTTTCTTT
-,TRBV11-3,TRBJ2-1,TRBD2,CASSLVRLAGGTYNEQFF,TGTGCCAGCAGCTTAGTCCGCCTAGCGGGGGGGACTTACAATGAGCAGTTCTTC
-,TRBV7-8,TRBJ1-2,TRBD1,CASSFRDRGIVNYGYTF,TGTGCCAGCAGCTTCCGGGACAGGGGAATTGTCAACTATGGCTACACCTTC
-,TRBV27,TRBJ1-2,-,CASSLRQPGDYGYTF,TGTGCCAGCAGCTTGAGACAGCCGGGAGACTATGGCTACACCTTC
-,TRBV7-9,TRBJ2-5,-,CASKRQTQETQYF,TGTGCCAGCAAAAGACAGACACAAGAGACCCAGTACTTC
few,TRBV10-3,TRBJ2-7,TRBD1,CASRDRGADEQYF,TGTGCCAGCCGGGACAGGGGCGCGGACGAGCAGTACTTC
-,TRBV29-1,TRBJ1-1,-,CSFDPGNTEAFF,TGCAGCTTCGACCCGGGGAACACTGAAGCTTTCTTT